This TCR beta chain is from a study of blood T cells in healthy people across ages. The study, taken as a whole, reports: Roughly linear declines in TCR beta diversity per million T cells occurred with age. Versus aged donors, long-lived donors had higher diversity and more naive CD4+ cells.

Each sample used at least 6 million PBMCs. On this clonotype itself: Its antigen remains unidentified. A much bigger clone sits one base away, suggesting this may be a read error.

PCR was performed a second time for about 6 to 12 cycles using a sample-barcoded 5' primer and a J-beta primer mix. All samples gave at least 2.5 million CDR3-containing paired-end reads. In TCRdb, the 5' RACE reads were re-called with MiXCR into one record per CDR3 protein. Of around 520,000 distinct CDR3 sequences in the sample, about 27% were seen once. The CDR3 totals 14 residues. The junction had 2 bases not matched to a gene; V was cut back by 7 bases and J by 3 bases. The germline V gene encodes CDR1 SEHNR and CDR2 FQNEAQ (reference sequence). The sample was also reused in another study, on T cells of mothers and their children.

The sample was blood. The sequence was collected from a boy younger than 10 in good health. The chain joins TRBV7-9 to TRBJ2-5; 13 bases match TRBD2. Here the CDR3 reads CASTGTSGEETQYF. The CDR3, as DNA: TGTGCCAGCACCGGGACTAGCGGGGAAGAGACCCAGTACTTC.